This is a list of T cell receptor beta chains from one sample in a study of PD-L1 blockade in urothelial cancer. Method: immunoSEQ multiplex PCR; TCRdb's copy keeps in-frame clones and lacks some. The sample shows fewer than 60,000 clones, 85% of them seen only once. The sample here was PBMCs, taken around atezolizumab (anti-PD-L1) treatment. Every receptor here comes from a man aged 70-80 years with urothelial cancer. The CDR3 runs from the conserved cysteine through the conserved F or W. The D gene is left open where the match is weak. The size entry is marked missing in some rows and otherwise reads once, few, many or a size class.

v_call: TRBV7-9; j_call: TRBJ2-7; clone_size: .; d_call: .; cdr3_aa: CASSLAGVHEQYF; cdr3_nt: TGTGCCAGCAGCTTAGCAGGGGTCCACGAGCAGTACTTC
v_call: TRBV7-3; j_call: TRBJ2-3; clone_size: .; d_call: TRBD1; cdr3_aa: CASSPRDRTDTQYF; cdr3_nt: TGTGCCAGCAGCCCCCGGGACAGAACAGATACGCAGTATTTT
v_call: TRBV5-1; j_call: TRBJ2-7; clone_size: .; d_call: TRBD2; cdr3_aa: CASSLLAGGPGEQYF; cdr3_nt: TGCGCCAGCAGCCTTCTAGCGGGAGGGCCGGGAGAGCAGTACTTC
v_call: TRBV5-4; j_call: TRBJ2-1; clone_size: few; d_call: TRBD2; cdr3_aa: CASSLKREVLNEQFF; cdr3_nt: TGTGCCAGCAGCTTAAAGCGGGAGGTCTTGAATGAGCAGTTCTTC
v_call: TRBV11-2; j_call: TRBJ1-3; clone_size: .; d_call: .; cdr3_aa: CASSLSQADSGNTIYF; cdr3_nt: TGTGCCAGCAGCTTAAGCCAGGCCGACTCTGGAAACACCATATATTTT
v_call: TRBV9; j_call: TRBJ1-2; clone_size: .; d_call: .; cdr3_aa: CASRPTAGGTNYGYTF; cdr3_nt: TGTGCCAGCAGGCCAACGGCGGGGGGGACTAACTATGGCTACACCTTC
v_call: TRBV5-1; j_call: TRBJ2-5; clone_size: .; d_call: TRBD1; cdr3_aa: CASSLEGAPQETQYF; cdr3_nt: TGCGCCAGCAGCTTGGAGGGGGCCCCCCAAGAGACCCAGTACTTC
v_call: TRBV4-2; j_call: TRBJ2-7; clone_size: once; d_call: .; cdr3_aa: CASSQGSGPLQGEQYF; cdr3_nt: TGTGCCAGCAGCCAAGGATCGGGGCCCCTACAGGGCGAGCAGTACTTC
v_call: TRBV6-5; j_call: TRBJ2-3; clone_size: .; d_call: .; cdr3_aa: CASTSGGVGLDTQYF; cdr3_nt: TGTGCCAGCACCTCAGGAGGAGTCGGGTTAGATACGCAGTATTTT
v_call: TRBV6-1; j_call: TRBJ1-1; clone_size: .; d_call: TRBD1; cdr3_aa: CASKQGFTEAFF; cdr3_nt: TGTGCCAGCAAACAGGGGTTTACTGAAGCTTTCTTT
v_call: TRBV4-1; j_call: TRBJ1-2; clone_size: .; d_call: .; cdr3_aa: CASSHIGASYGYTF; cdr3_nt: TGCGCCAGCAGCCACATAGGGGCGAGCTATGGCTACACCTTC
v_call: TRBV2; j_call: TRBJ2-7; clone_size: .; d_call: TRBD2; cdr3_aa: CASSEASGATYEQYF; cdr3_nt: TGTGCCAGCAGTGAGGCAAGCGGGGCTACCTACGAGCAGTACTTC
v_call: TRBV5-4; j_call: TRBJ1-3; clone_size: .; d_call: TRBD1; cdr3_aa: CASSSKEGQFSGNTIYF; cdr3_nt: TGTGCCAGCAGCTCGAAAGAGGGACAGTTCTCTGGAAACACCATATATTTT
v_call: TRBV6-1; j_call: TRBJ1-5; clone_size: .; d_call: TRBD1; cdr3_aa: CASDRENNQPQHF; cdr3_nt: TGTGCCAGCGACAGGGAGAATAATCAGCCCCAGCATTTT
v_call: TRBV9; j_call: TRBJ2-1; clone_size: .; d_call: TRBD2; cdr3_aa: CASSVGLAGYNEQFF; cdr3_nt: TGTGCCAGCAGCGTAGGCCTAGCGGGCTACAATGAGCAGTTCTTC
v_call: TRBV6-6; j_call: TRBJ1-1; clone_size: once; d_call: .; cdr3_aa: CASTALQGTEAFF; cdr3_nt: TGTGCCAGCACCGCACTACAGGGAACTGAAGCTTTCTTT
v_call: TRBV7-6; j_call: TRBJ2-1; clone_size: .; d_call: .; cdr3_aa: CASSFVGLSNNEQFF; cdr3_nt: TGTGCCAGCAGCTTTGTGGGACTGTCTAATAATGAGCAGTTCTTC
v_call: TRBV2; j_call: TRBJ2-4; clone_size: .; d_call: TRBD1; cdr3_aa: CASSQDRGAKNIQYF; cdr3_nt: TGTGCCAGCAGCCAGGACAGGGGGGCCAAAAACATTCAGTACTTC
v_call: TRBV10-2; j_call: TRBJ2-1; clone_size: .; d_call: TRBD1; cdr3_aa: CASSGPRTGNEQFF; cdr3_nt: TGCGCCAGCAGTGGGCCCCGGACAGGGAATGAGCAGTTCTTC
v_call: TRBV14; j_call: TRBJ1-2; clone_size: .; d_call: TRBD1; cdr3_aa: CASSHLAGTANYGYTF; cdr3_nt: TGTGCCAGCAGCCACCTAGCCGGGACAGCAAACTATGGCTACACCTTC
v_call: TRBV2; j_call: TRBJ2-7; clone_size: .; d_call: TRBD2; cdr3_aa: CASRGREGPSSYEQYF; cdr3_nt: TGTGCCAGCCGCGGGCGGGAGGGCCCGAGCTCCTACGAGCAGTACTTC
v_call: TRBV6-5; j_call: TRBJ2-7; clone_size: .; d_call: .; cdr3_aa: CASSYGRGSYEQYF; cdr3_nt: TGTGCCAGCAGTTACGGTAGAGGGAGCTACGAGCAGTACTTC
v_call: TRBV4-1; j_call: TRBJ1-1; clone_size: .; d_call: TRBD1; cdr3_aa: CASSQGQGTNTEAFF; cdr3_nt: TGCGCCAGCAGCCAGGGACAGGGGACAAACACTGAAGCTTTCTTT
v_call: TRBV9; j_call: TRBJ2-5; clone_size: .; d_call: .; cdr3_aa: CASSVRGVRRETQYF; cdr3_nt: TGTGCCAGCAGCGTACGAGGTGTCAGAAGAGAGACCCAGTACTTC
v_call: TRBV9; j_call: TRBJ1-4; clone_size: .; d_call: .; cdr3_aa: CASSVVGQGSEKLFF; cdr3_nt: TGTGCCAGCAGCGTAGTGGGCCAGGGAAGCGAAAAACTGTTTTTT
v_call: TRBV6-4; j_call: TRBJ1-4; clone_size: .; d_call: .; cdr3_aa: CASRANPATNEKLFF; cdr3_nt: TGTGCCAGCAGGGCCAACCCCGCAACTAATGAAAAACTGTTTTTT
v_call: TRBV9; j_call: TRBJ2-6; clone_size: .; d_call: TRBD1; cdr3_aa: CASSVATRGTDNVLTF; cdr3_nt: TGTGCCAGCAGCGTAGCTACAAGAGGGACAGACAACGTCCTGACTTTC
v_call: TRBV29-1; j_call: TRBJ2-5; clone_size: .; d_call: .; cdr3_aa: CSVRRETQYF; cdr3_nt: TGCAGCGTTCGGAGGGAGACCCAGTACTTC
v_call: TRBV5-1; j_call: TRBJ2-2; clone_size: .; d_call: .; cdr3_aa: CASSPTSNTGELFF; cdr3_nt: TGCGCCAGCTCCCCTACTTCGAACACCGGGGAGCTGTTTTTT
v_call: TRBV7-2; j_call: TRBJ2-1; clone_size: .; d_call: TRBD2; cdr3_aa: CASSLEGTRGNEQFF; cdr3_nt: TGTGCCAGCAGCTTAGAGGGGACTAGGGGCAATGAGCAGTTCTTC
v_call: TRBV9; j_call: TRBJ2-1; clone_size: .; d_call: TRBD2; cdr3_aa: CASSVGTSGPSYNEQFF; cdr3_nt: TGTGCCAGCAGCGTAGGGACTAGCGGCCCTTCCTACAATGAGCAGTTCTTC
v_call: TRBV5-4; j_call: TRBJ2-1; clone_size: .; d_call: TRBD2; cdr3_aa: CASSFGTTSGRYEQFF; cdr3_nt: TGTGCCAGCAGCTTTGGGACGACTAGCGGGAGGTATGAGCAGTTCTTC
v_call: TRBV29-1; j_call: TRBJ2-1; clone_size: .; d_call: .; cdr3_aa: CSVGRDNEQFF; cdr3_nt: TGCAGCGTTGGCAGGGATAATGAGCAGTTCTTC
v_call: TRBV6-5; j_call: TRBJ1-2; clone_size: .; d_call: TRBD1; cdr3_aa: CASRLGGQGIYGYTF; cdr3_nt: TGTGCCAGCAGATTAGGGGGACAGGGGATCTATGGCTACACCTTC
v_call: TRBV5-1; j_call: TRBJ2-2; clone_size: .; d_call: TRBD2; cdr3_aa: CASSKPGLRYDYTPNTGELFF; cdr3_nt: TGCGCCAGCAGCAAACCGGGACTACGATATGACTACACGCCGAACACCGGGGAGCTGTTTTTT
v_call: TRBV23-1; j_call: TRBJ2-7; clone_size: .; d_call: TRBD1; cdr3_aa: CASSHRDSLQYF; cdr3_nt: TGCGCCAGCAGTCATCGGGACAGTTTACAGTACTTC
v_call: TRBV5-6; j_call: TRBJ1-4; clone_size: .; d_call: TRBD1; cdr3_aa: CANSRGLLQGATNEKLFF; cdr3_nt: TGTGCCAACAGCCGGGGCCTACTACAGGGGGCAACTAATGAAAAACTGTTTTTT
v_call: TRBV15; j_call: TRBJ2-7; clone_size: .; d_call: .; cdr3_aa: CATSRETNTGVPYEQYF; cdr3_nt: TGTGCCACCAGCAGAGAGACGAACACGGGGGTCCCCTACGAGCAGTACTTC
v_call: TRBV20-1; j_call: TRBJ2-1; clone_size: .; d_call: TRBD2; cdr3_aa: CSGRGREQFF; cdr3_nt: TGCAGCGGCCGCGGGAGAGAGCAGTTCTTC
v_call: TRBV4-1; j_call: TRBJ2-2; clone_size: .; d_call: TRBD1; cdr3_aa: CASSQDLRTGNGELFF; cdr3_nt: TGCGCCAGCAGCCAAGATCTTAGGACAGGGAACGGGGAGCTGTTTTTT
v_call: TRBV19; j_call: TRBJ1-1; clone_size: once; d_call: .; cdr3_aa: CASSIRGLVTEAFF; cdr3_nt: TGTGCCAGTAGTATTAGAGGGCTGGTGACTGAAGCTTTCTTT
v_call: TRBV5-1; j_call: TRBJ2-2; clone_size: .; d_call: TRBD2; cdr3_aa: CASSLGAGVGAGELFF; cdr3_nt: TGCGCCAGCAGCTTGGGAGCGGGAGTCGGGGCCGGGGAGCTGTTTTTT
v_call: TRBV19; j_call: TRBJ1-2; clone_size: .; d_call: .; cdr3_aa: CASRWTDNYGYTF; cdr3_nt: TGTGCCAGTAGGTGGACAGACAACTATGGCTACACCTTC
v_call: TRBV11-2; j_call: TRBJ2-1; clone_size: .; d_call: .; cdr3_aa: CASSSRDTPSSYNEQFF; cdr3_nt: TGTGCCAGCAGCTCCCGGGACACCCCTAGCTCCTACAATGAGCAGTTCTTC
v_call: TRBV18; j_call: TRBJ2-2; clone_size: .; d_call: TRBD2; cdr3_aa: CASSPPDGTSGSRTGELFF; cdr3_nt: TGTGCCAGCTCACCGCCCGACGGGACTAGCGGGAGTCGAACCGGGGAGCTGTTTTTT
v_call: TRBV7-8; j_call: TRBJ1-4; clone_size: few; d_call: .; cdr3_aa: CASSQLTGSEKLFF; cdr3_nt: TGTGCCAGCAGCCAACTAACAGGGAGTGAAAAACTGTTTTTT
v_call: TRBV6-1; j_call: TRBJ2-7; clone_size: .; d_call: TRBD2; cdr3_aa: CASTSGSRNEQYF; cdr3_nt: TGTGCCAGCACCAGCGGGAGTCGGAACGAGCAGTACTTC
v_call: TRBV9; j_call: TRBJ2-5; clone_size: .; d_call: .; cdr3_aa: CASSVDRGRQETQYF; cdr3_nt: TGTGCCAGCAGCGTAGATCGGGGTCGCCAAGAGACCCAGTACTTC
v_call: TRBV11-2; j_call: TRBJ2-7; clone_size: .; d_call: .; cdr3_aa: CASSFTEGAGLGEQYF; cdr3_nt: TGTGCCAGCAGCTTTACCGAGGGGGCGGGACTAGGGGAGCAGTACTTC
v_call: TRBV6-1; j_call: TRBJ1-5; clone_size: .; d_call: .; cdr3_aa: CATWLGQGNQPQHF; cdr3_nt: TGTGCCACCTGGCTAGGGCAGGGGAATCAGCCCCAGCATTTT
v_call: TRBV19; j_call: TRBJ1-1; clone_size: .; d_call: TRBD1; cdr3_aa: CASSIDQGALEAFF; cdr3_nt: TGTGCCAGTAGTATAGATCAGGGGGCCCTTGAAGCTTTCTTT
v_call: TRBV19; j_call: TRBJ1-4; clone_size: .; d_call: TRBD1; cdr3_aa: CASMAGQGDEKLFF; cdr3_nt: TGTGCCAGTATGGCGGGACAGGGGGACGAAAAACTGTTTTTT
v_call: TRBV11-2; j_call: TRBJ2-5; clone_size: .; d_call: TRBD2; cdr3_aa: CASSPTTSGFQETQYF; cdr3_nt: TGTGCCAGCAGCCCTACGACTAGCGGCTTCCAAGAGACCCAGTACTTC
v_call: TRBV5-6; j_call: TRBJ2-7; clone_size: once; d_call: TRBD1; cdr3_aa: CASTLKTGTDEQYF; cdr3_nt: TGTGCCAGCACCTTAAAGACAGGGACCGACGAGCAGTACTTC
v_call: TRBV7-3; j_call: TRBJ2-1; clone_size: few; d_call: TRBD2; cdr3_aa: CASSTTSGKYNEQFF; cdr3_nt: TGTGCCAGCAGCACTACTAGCGGGAAGTACAATGAGCAGTTCTTC
v_call: TRBV10-3; j_call: TRBJ1-2; clone_size: .; d_call: .; cdr3_aa: CAISDGRANYGYTF; cdr3_nt: TGTGCCATCAGTGATGGCAGGGCTAACTATGGCTACACCTTC
v_call: TRBV27; j_call: TRBJ1-1; clone_size: .; d_call: .; cdr3_aa: CASSSKGLLFMNTEAFF; cdr3_nt: TGTGCCAGCAGTTCGAAGGGGCTACTGTTTATGAACACTGAAGCTTTCTTT
v_call: TRBV28; j_call: TRBJ2-5; clone_size: .; d_call: .; cdr3_aa: CASRLHPRAPRQETQYF; cdr3_nt: TGTGCCAGCAGGCTCCACCCCAGGGCGCCGAGGCAAGAGACCCAGTACTTC
v_call: TRBV18; j_call: TRBJ2-7; clone_size: .; d_call: TRBD1; cdr3_aa: CASSPRDRYSYEQYF; cdr3_nt: TGTGCCAGCTCACCACGGGACAGATACTCCTACGAGCAGTACTTC